The present T cell receptor (beta chain) was sequenced within a study of blood T cells in healthy people across ages. Primers used in a second PCR of roughly 6 to 12 cycles were a sample-barcoded 5' primer and a J-beta primer mix. One entry per CDR3 protein results from TCRdb running MiXCR on the 5' RACE reads. The profile shows 750,000 to 850,000 distinct CDR3 sequences, 20% to 30% of them singletons. From germline, CDR1 is KGHDR and CDR2 SFDVKD. The CDR3 contains 14 residues. The V and J ends lost 4 bases and 5 bases respectively, with 13 bases between them. Whole-study results and caveats: Unsorted PBMC material precluded a definitive naive versus antigen-experienced comparison.

This clonotype was counted a few times. Its antigen is not identified. These data are also associated with another study on T cells of mothers and their children.

This rearrangement joins TRBV24-1 to TRBJ2-5, with D hard to call. The specimen was blood. The TCR originated in a boy younger than 18 in good health. This CDR3 reads CATSDPRRIETQYF. For the CDR3, the DNA is TGTGCCACCAGTGACCCCCGACGCATCGAGACCCAGTACTTC.